The 23 T cell receptor beta chains given below trace back to one sample, sequenced in a study of shared clonotypes between healthy human individuals (dated by TCRdb to the early 2020s). Library preparation used the immunoSEQ multiplex PCR assay. Entries here come from immuneACCESS through TCRdb and include only in-frame sequences with V and J called. Some clones fail to appear in such tables; in the studies checked, an unresolved V gene covers under half of the shortfall, and the cause of the remainder is unknown. For this sample the table gives about 2 million clones, of which roughly 94% were detected only once. Roughly 1% of the sample goes to the ten largest clones. CD8 naive samples were obtained by positive selection for CCR7 among CD45RO-negative cells, yielding a CD45RA+CCR7+ population from which TemRA cells were excluded. Sample: naive CD8+ T cells sorted from blood. The cell subset or site label, read with the paper, signifies: CD45RA+CCR7+. These receptors came from a man between 18 and 35 years old in good health.

The gene calls are TRBV19 and TRBJ1-2; weak D call: TRBD1 (5 bases). The CDR3 spans 15 residues. V dropped 3 bases and J dropped 8 bases, with 19 bases sitting between them. Per germline, CDR1 LNHDA and CDR2 SQIVND (reference sequence). The CDR3 nucleotides read TGTGCCAGTAGTATTTTGTTACTCGGGGGTCCCGGCTACACCTTC. It specifies CASSILLLGGPGYTF.

V gene TRBV7-9 combines with J gene TRBJ2-7; 14 positions agree with TRBD2. In germline, CDR1 is SEHNR, CDR2 FQNEAQ (reference sequence). The junction had 4 bases not matched to a gene; V was cut back by 3 bases and J by 0 bases. The CDR3 is 17 amino acids. The CDR3 spells CASSFPGTSGGSYEQYF. For the CDR3, the DNA is TGTGCCAGCAGCTTCCCCGGGACTAGCGGGGGCTCCTACGAGCAGTACTTC.

J is TRBJ1-1 and V is TRBV5-6, with D perhaps TRBD1 (5 bases). V shed 5 bases and J shed 0 bases, with 8 bases lying between them. CDR1 and CDR2 (germline): SGHDT, YYEEEE. The CDR3 extends over 13 amino acids. CDR3 residues: CASRVTVNTEAFF. The CDR3 bases are TGTGCCAGCAGAGTGACAGTGAACACTGAAGCTTTCTTT. The full variable domain, completed using reference TRBV5-6 and TRBJ1-1, is DAGVTQSPTHLIKTRGQQVTLRCSPKSGHDTVSWYQQALGQGPQFIFQYYEEEERQRGNFPDRFSGHQFPNYSSELNVNALLLGDSALYLCASRVTVNTEAFFGQGTRLTVV.

The V gene is TRBV5-1, the J gene TRBJ2-7; 8 bases agree with TRBD1. This CDR3 has 16 amino acids. Germline CDR1 and CDR2: SGHRS and YFSETQ. Trimming removed 0 bases from V and 2 bases from J; junction bases left unmatched: 7. The CDR3 region is CASSLDIGQGPYEQYF. DNA for the CDR3: TGCGCCAGCAGCTTGGATATAGGACAGGGACCCTACGAGCAGTACTTC. The full variable domain, its missing parts supplied by reference TRBV5-1 and TRBJ2-7, is KAGVTQTPRYLIKTRGQQVTLSCSPISGHRSVSWYQQTPGQGLQFLFEYFSETQRNKGNFPGRFSGRQFSNSRSEMNVSTLELGDSALYLCASSLDIGQGPYEQYFGPGTRLTVT.

This clone has a single count. The rearrangement uses TRBV27 and TRBJ2-3; 7 bases align to TRBD1. CDR3 length: 15 amino acids. Losses at the gene ends were 4 bases for V and 4 bases for J; bases not matched to a gene: 8. Germline V gene sequence: CDR1 MNHEY, CDR2 SMNVEV (reference sequence). This CDR3 is CASSSLQGGADTQYF. The CDR3 bases are TGTGCCAGCAGTTCCCTACAAGGGGGCGCAGATACGCAGTATTTT.

The chain recombines TRBV4-1 with TRBJ2-7; either TRBD1 or TRBD2 may supply D (5 bases each). V lost 0 bases and J lost 4, with 19 bases in between. CDR3 length: 17 amino acids. Germline V gene sequence: CDR1 MGHRA, CDR2 YSYEKL. The CDR3 bases are TGCGCCAGCAGCCAAGATGGTGGGACCTTGGGGGTATACGAGCAGTACTTC. Translation: CASSQDGGTLGVYEQYF.

Concerning this clone: Other nucleotide sequences from this sample produce the same CDR3. This rearrangement joins TRBV27 to TRBJ2-2; no reliable D call. The germline V gene encodes CDR1 MNHEY and CDR2 SMNVEV (reference sequence). V lost 6 bases to trimming and J lost 0 bases, with 5 bases between them. CDR3 length equals 13 residues. CDR3 residues: CASSPPNTGELFF. The CDR3 region has the DNA TGTGCCAGCAGCCCTCCGAACACCGGGGAGCTGTTTTTT.

Turning to this clone: Other DNA sequences of this sample code for an identical CDR3. The CDR3 is CASSLEGGTYEQYF. The CDR3 DNA reads as TGTGCCAGCAGCTTAGAGGGGGGCACCTACGAGCAGTACTTC. The chain links TRBV11-2 to TRBJ2-7, with D perhaps being TRBD1 or TRBD2 (6 bases each). Germline CDR1 reads SGHAT; CDR2 reads FQNNGV. V was trimmed by 0 bases and J by 2 bases, leaving 8 bases between them. CDR3 length: 14 amino acids.

The gene calls are TRBV7-8 and TRBJ2-1; 10 bases are a match to TRBD2. The V gene's germline CDR1 is SGHVS and CDR2 FQNEAQ. J was trimmed by 4 bases and V by 5 bases; bases with no gene match: 11. The CDR3 sequence is 17 residues long. CDR3 loop: CASSPSSGSIRYNEQFF. CDR3 nucleotide sequence: TGTGCCAGCAGCCCTTCTAGCGGGAGTATACGGTACAATGAGCAGTTCTTC.

J is TRBJ2-2 and V is TRBV9, with 12 bases aligning to TRBD2. Germline CDR1 SGDLS, CDR2 YYNGEE. CDR3 length: 16 residues. Losses at the gene ends were 3 bases for V and 6 bases for J; bases not matched to a gene: 6. In DNA, the CDR3 is TGTGCCAGCAGCGGACTAGCGGGAGTTCAAGCCGGGGAGCTGTTTTTT. Its protein is CASSGLAGVQAGELFF.

This sequence joins TRBV9 and TRBJ1-2, with 7 bases identical to TRBD1. There are 14 residues in the CDR3. Germline CDR1 SGDLS, CDR2 YYNGEE. The V and J ends lost 0 bases and 6 bases, in that order; junction bases with no gene match: 5. In DNA, the CDR3 is TGTGCCAGCAGCGTAGAGAGGGGGCAGAATGGCTACACCTTC. It is translated as CASSVERGQNGYTF.

V usage is TRBV27 and J usage is TRBJ1-5; 10 nucleotides align to TRBD1. CDR3 length: 20 amino acids. The V gene's germline CDR1 is MNHEY and CDR2 SMNVEV (reference sequence). The trim removed 3 bases at V and 6 bases at J, leaving 20 bases unmatched. CDR3 amino acids: CASSFHDRGRTRWPGQPQHF. The CDR3 coding sequence is TGTGCCAGCAGTTTTCACGACAGGGGGCGAACACGATGGCCGGGTCAGCCCCAGCATTTT.

The rearrangement uses TRBV4-3 and TRBJ1-1; 9 bases map to TRBD1. CDR3 size: 15 residues. J gave up 5 bases and V 4 bases, and 8 bases lay outside the gene matches. The germline V gene has CDR1 LGHNA and CDR2 YSLEER. The CDR3 sequence is CASSRLTGGGTEAFF. CDR3 sequence (DNA): TGCGCCAGCAGCCGGCTGACAGGGGGTGGAACTGAAGCTTTCTTT.

This clone was seen a single time. The chain joins TRBV9 to TRBJ1-6; 9 positions match TRBD1. There are 15 residues in the CDR3. V was pared by 3 bases and J by 5 bases, with 3 bases of the junction left unmatched. The germline gives CDR1 SGDLS, CDR2 YYNGEE. This chain's CDR3 is CASSDRTGDNSPLHF. CDR3 DNA: TGTGCCAGCAGCGATCGGACAGGGGATAATTCACCCCTCCACTTT.

The V call is TRBV15, the J call TRBJ1-4; D not certain. The CDR3 runs 16 residues. V was pared by 0 bases and J by 3 bases, with 11 bases between. Germline CDR1 LNHNV, CDR2 YYDKDF (reference sequence). The DNA for the CDR3 is TGTGCCACCAGCAGAGATCTGATTACCGCTAATGAAAAACTGTTTTTT. The encoded protein is CATSRDLITANEKLFF.

J is TRBJ1-4 and V is TRBV28; D may be TRBD1 (5 bases). The CDR3 sequence is 14 residues long. Deletions cut 6 bases from V and 4 bases from J, with 12 bases between. Germline V gene lookup returns CDR1 MDHEN and CDR2 SYDVKM. The DNA for the CDR3 is TGTGCCAGCAGCCCGGGACGGCTTAATGAAAAACTGTTTTTT. Protein sequence: CASSPGRLNEKLFF.

The chain is built from TRBV14 and TRBJ2-2, with a tentative D call TRBD2 (5 bases). V dropped 0 bases and J dropped 4 bases, with 9 bases sitting between them. CDR3 length equals 15 residues. CDR1 is SGHDN, CDR2 FVKESK, per germline. CDR3 region: CASSQDVEATGELFF. CDR3 sequence (DNA): TGTGCCAGCAGCCAAGACGTGGAGGCCACCGGGGAGCTGTTTTTT.

The chain employs TRBV30 and TRBJ1-4; D is possibly TRBD1 (6 bases). The ends were cut back, 7 bases at V and 10 bases at J, with 19 bases in the middle. The germline gives CDR1 GTSNPN, CDR2 SVGIG (reference sequence). This CDR3 comprises 13 residues. As DNA, the CDR3 is TGTGCCTTCCTAGGGGGGGCAGCTGGAAAACTGTTTTTT. This gives the protein CAFLGGAAGKLFF.

About this clone: Within the sample, other DNA sequences also encode this same CDR3. The rearrangement links TRBV10-3 to TRBJ2-7, with 13 bases matching TRBD2. J gave up 4 bases and V 3 bases, and 15 bases lay outside the gene matches. Germline loops: CDR1 ENHRY, CDR2 SYGVKD. CDR3 size: 19 residues. Written as DNA, the CDR3 is TGTGCCATCAGTGACCTAGGGCGGACTAGCGGGGGTAGCTCTTACGAGCAGTACTTC. This encodes CAISDLGRTSGGSSYEQYF.

V is TRBV28 and J is TRBJ1-5; D is undetermined. Germline-derived CDR1 and CDR2 are MDHEN and SYDVKM. V lost 6 bases and J 9 bases, leaving 12 bases between the germline ends. This CDR3 is 12 amino acids long. This CDR3 is CASRLRARPQHF. CDR3 coding DNA: TGTGCCAGCAGGCTAAGAGCCCGGCCCCAGCATTTT.

Concerning this clone: This specimen includes other DNA sequences encoding the same CDR3. CDR3 loop: CASSEGQTYEQYF. The DNA for the CDR3 is TGTGCCAGCAGTGAGGGACAGACCTACGAGCAGTACTTC. The chain employs TRBV2 and TRBJ2-7, with 7 bases that match TRBD1. The CDR3 totals 13 residues. Germline trimming cut 3 bases from V and 2 bases from J; bases unmatched to any gene: 1. CDR1 and CDR2 (germline): SNHLY, FYNNEI.

V gene TRBV30 combines with J gene TRBJ2-7, with a tentative D call TRBD2 (5 bases). V was cut by 4 bases and J by 3 bases, with 16 bases left in between. Germline assignment: CDR1 GTSNPN and CDR2 SVGIG (reference sequence). The CDR3 extends over 14 amino acids. CDR3 sequence: CAWNLGPEGYEQYF. DNA for the CDR3: TGTGCCTGGAATCTCGGACCCGAGGGCTACGAGCAGTACTTC.

This chain connects TRBV5-5 to TRBJ1-4; D is undetermined. The CDR3 contains 14 residues. The ends were cut back, 0 bases at V and 7 bases at J, with 10 bases in the middle. Germline V gene lookup returns CDR1 SGHKS and CDR2 YYEKEE (reference sequence). This CDR3 reads CASSLDPSGEKLFF. The DNA for the CDR3 is TGTGCCAGCAGCTTGGACCCAAGCGGTGAAAAACTGTTTTTT.